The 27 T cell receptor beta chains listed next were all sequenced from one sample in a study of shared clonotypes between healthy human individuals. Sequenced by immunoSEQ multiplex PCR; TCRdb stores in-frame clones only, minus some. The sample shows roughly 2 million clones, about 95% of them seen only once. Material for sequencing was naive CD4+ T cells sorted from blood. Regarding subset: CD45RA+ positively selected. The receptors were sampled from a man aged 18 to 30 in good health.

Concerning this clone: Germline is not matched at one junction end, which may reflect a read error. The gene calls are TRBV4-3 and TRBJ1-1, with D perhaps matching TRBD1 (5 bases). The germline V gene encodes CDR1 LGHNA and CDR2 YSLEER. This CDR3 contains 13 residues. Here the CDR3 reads CASSQDRGFEAFF. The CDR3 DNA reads TGCGCCAGCAGTCAAGATCGGGGGTTTGAAGCTTTCTTT.

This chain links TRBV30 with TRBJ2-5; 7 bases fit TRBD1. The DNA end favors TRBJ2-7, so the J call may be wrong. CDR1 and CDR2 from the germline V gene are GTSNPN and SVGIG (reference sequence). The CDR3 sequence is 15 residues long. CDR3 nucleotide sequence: TGTGCCTGGAGTCATACAGGGGCGAGCTCCTACGAGCAGTACTTC. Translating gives CAWSHTGASSYEQYF.

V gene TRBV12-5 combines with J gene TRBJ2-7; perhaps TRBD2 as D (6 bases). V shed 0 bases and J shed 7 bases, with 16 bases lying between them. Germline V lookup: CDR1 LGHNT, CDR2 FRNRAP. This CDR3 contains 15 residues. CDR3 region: CASGLVLATPGEQYF. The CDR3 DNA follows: TGTGCTAGTGGTTTGGTACTAGCAACCCCGGGAGAGCAGTACTTC.

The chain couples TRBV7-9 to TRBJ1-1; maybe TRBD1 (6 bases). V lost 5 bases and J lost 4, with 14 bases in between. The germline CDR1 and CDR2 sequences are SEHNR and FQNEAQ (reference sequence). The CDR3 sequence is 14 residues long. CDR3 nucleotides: TGTGCCAGCAGCCCTCAACAGGGTTCCACTGAAGCTTTCTTT. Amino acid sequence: CASSPQQGSTEAFF.

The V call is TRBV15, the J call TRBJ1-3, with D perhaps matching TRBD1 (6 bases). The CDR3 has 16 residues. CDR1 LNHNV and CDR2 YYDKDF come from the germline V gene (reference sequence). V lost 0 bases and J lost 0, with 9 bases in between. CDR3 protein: CATSREQGPSGNTIYF. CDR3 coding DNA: TGTGCCACCAGCAGAGAACAGGGCCCCTCTGGAAACACCATATATTTT.

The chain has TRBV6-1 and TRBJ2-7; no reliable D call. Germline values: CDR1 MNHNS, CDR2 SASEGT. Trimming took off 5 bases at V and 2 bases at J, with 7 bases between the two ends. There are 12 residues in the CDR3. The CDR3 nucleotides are TGTGCCAGCAGTAGATACGCCTACGAGCAGTACTTC. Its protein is CASSRYAYEQYF.

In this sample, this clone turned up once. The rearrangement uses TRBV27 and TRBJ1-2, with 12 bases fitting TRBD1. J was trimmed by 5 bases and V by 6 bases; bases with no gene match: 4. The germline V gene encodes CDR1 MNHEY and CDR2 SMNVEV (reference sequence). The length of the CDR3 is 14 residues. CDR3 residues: CASRGQGARYGYTF. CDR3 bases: TGTGCCAGCAGGGGACAGGGGGCGAGATATGGCTACACCTTC.

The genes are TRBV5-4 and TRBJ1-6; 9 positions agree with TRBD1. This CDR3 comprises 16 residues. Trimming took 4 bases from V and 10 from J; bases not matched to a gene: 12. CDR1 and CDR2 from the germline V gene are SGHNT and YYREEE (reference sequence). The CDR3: CASSLDPGTGQSPLHF. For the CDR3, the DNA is TGTGCCAGCAGCCTGGACCCCGGGACAGGGCAATCACCCCTCCACTTT. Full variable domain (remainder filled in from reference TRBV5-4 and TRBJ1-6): ETGVTQSPTHLIKTRGQQVTLRCSSQSGHNTVSWYQQALGQGPQFIFQYYREEENGRGNFPPRFSGLQFPNYSSELNVNALELDDSALYLCASSLDPGTGQSPLHFGNGTRLTVT.

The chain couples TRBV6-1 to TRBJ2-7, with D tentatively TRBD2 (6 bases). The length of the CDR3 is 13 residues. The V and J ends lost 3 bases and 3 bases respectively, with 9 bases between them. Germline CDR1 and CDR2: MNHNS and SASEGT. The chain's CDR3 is CASSEGLRYEQYF. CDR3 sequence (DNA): TGTGCCAGCAGTGAGGGACTGCGCTACGAGCAGTACTTC.

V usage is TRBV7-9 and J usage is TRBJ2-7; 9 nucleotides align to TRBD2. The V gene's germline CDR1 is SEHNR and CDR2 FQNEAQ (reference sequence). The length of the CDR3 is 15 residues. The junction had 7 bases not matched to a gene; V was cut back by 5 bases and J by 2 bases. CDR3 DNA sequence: TGTGCCAGCAGCCCGGGGACTAGCCGAGCCTACGAGCAGTACTTC. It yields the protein CASSPGTSRAYEQYF.

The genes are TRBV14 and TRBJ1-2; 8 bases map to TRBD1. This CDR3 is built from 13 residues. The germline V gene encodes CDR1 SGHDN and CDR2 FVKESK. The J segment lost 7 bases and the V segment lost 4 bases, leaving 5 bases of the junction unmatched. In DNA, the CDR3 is TGTGCCAGCAGCCCGCAGGGGGCTGCTGGCTACACCTTC. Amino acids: CASSPQGAAGYTF.

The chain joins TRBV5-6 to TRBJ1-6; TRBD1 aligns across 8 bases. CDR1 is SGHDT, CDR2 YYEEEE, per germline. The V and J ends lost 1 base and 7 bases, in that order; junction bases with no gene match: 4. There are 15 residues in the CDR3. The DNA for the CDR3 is TGTGCCAGCAGCTTGTGGGACAGGTCAAATTCACCCCTCCACTTT. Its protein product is CASSLWDRSNSPLHF.

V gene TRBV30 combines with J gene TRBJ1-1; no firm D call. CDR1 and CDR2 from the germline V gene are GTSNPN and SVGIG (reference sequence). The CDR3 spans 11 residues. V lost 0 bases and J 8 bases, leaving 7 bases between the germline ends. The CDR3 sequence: CAWSVEEEAFF. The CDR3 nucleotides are TGTGCCTGGAGTGTAGAGGAAGAAGCTTTCTTT.

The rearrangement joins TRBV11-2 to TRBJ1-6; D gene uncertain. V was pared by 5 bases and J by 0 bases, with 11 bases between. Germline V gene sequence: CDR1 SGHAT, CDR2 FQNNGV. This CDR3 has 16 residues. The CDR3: CASSRDTSSYNSPLHF. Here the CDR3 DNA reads TGTGCCAGCAGCCGAGACACGAGCTCCTATAATTCACCCCTCCACTTT. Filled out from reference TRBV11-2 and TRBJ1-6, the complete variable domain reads EAGVAQSPRYKIIEKRQSVAFWCNPISGHATLYWYQQILGQGPKLLIQFQNNGVVDDSQLPKDRFSAERLKGVDSTLKIQPAKLEDSAVYLCASSRDTSSYNSPLHFGNGTRLTVT.

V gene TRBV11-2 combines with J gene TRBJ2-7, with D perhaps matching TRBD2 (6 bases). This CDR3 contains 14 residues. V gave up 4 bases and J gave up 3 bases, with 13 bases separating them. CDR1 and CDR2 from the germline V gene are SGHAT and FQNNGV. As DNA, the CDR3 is TGTGCCAGCAGCTCCATCACTAGCCGCTACGAGCAGTACTTC. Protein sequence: CASSSITSRYEQYF. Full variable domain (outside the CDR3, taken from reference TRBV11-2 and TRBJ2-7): EAGVAQSPRYKIIEKRQSVAFWCNPISGHATLYWYQQILGQGPKLLIQFQNNGVVDDSQLPKDRFSAERLKGVDSTLKIQPAKLEDSAVYLCASSSITSRYEQYFGPGTRLTVT.

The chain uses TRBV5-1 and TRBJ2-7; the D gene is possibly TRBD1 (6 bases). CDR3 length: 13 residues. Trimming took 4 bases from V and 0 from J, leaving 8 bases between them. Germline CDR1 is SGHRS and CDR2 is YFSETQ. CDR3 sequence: CASSMGASYEQYF. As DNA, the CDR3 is TGCGCCAGCAGCATGGGGGCCTCCTACGAGCAGTACTTC. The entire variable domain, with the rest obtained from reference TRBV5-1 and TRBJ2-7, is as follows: KAGVTQTPRYLIKTRGQQVTLSCSPISGHRSVSWYQQTPGQGLQFLFEYFSETQRNKGNFPGRFSGRQFSNSRSEMNVSTLELGDSALYLCASSMGASYEQYFGPGTRLTVT.

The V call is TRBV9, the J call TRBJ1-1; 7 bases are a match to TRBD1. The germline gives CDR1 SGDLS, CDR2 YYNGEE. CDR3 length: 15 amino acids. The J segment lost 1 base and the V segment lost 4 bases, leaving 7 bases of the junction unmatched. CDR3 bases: TGTGCCAGCAGCTCCTGGACAGGAAAGAACACTGAAGCTTTCTTT. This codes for CASSSWTGKNTEAFF.

The CDR3 coding sequence is TGTGCCTGGAGTGATCAATACAGGGGTTCAGAGACCCAGTACTTC. Amino acids: CAWSDQYRGSETQYF. The chain couples TRBV30 to TRBJ2-5; 7 nucleotides line up with TRBD1. The CDR3 is 15 amino acids. Germline-derived CDR1 and CDR2 are GTSNPN and SVGIG (reference sequence). J was trimmed by 4 bases and V by 1 base; bases with no gene match: 9.

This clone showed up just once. The CDR3: CATGYGGNTGELFF. The DNA for the CDR3 is TGTGCCACCGGATACGGGGGCAACACCGGGGAGCTGTTTTTT. This chain connects TRBV6-1 to TRBJ2-2; D could derive from TRBD1 or TRBD2 (6 bases each). CDR3 size: 14 residues. CDR1 is MNHNS and CDR2 is SASEGT in the germline V gene. Trimming removed 10 bases from V and 2 bases from J, with 14 bases in between.

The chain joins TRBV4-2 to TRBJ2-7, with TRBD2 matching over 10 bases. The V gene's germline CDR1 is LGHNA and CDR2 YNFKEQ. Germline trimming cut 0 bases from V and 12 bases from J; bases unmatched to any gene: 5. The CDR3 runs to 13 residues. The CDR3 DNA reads TGTGCCAGCAGCCAAGAAAGCGGGAGGGCCCCGTACTTC. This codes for CASSQESGRAPYF.

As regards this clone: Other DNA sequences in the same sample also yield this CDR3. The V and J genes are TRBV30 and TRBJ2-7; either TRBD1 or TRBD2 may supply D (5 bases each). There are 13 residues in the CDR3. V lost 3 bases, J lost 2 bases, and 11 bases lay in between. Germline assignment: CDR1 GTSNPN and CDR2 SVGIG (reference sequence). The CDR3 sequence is CAWSRGQAYEQYF. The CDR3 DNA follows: TGTGCCTGGAGCCGGGGCCAAGCCTACGAGCAGTACTTC.

The CDR3 DNA reads TGTGCCAGCAGCTCGAGATCAGTCAGGGGCGGAACCGGGGAGCTGTTTTTT. Its protein product is CASSSRSVRGGTGELFF. The rearrangement uses TRBV11-1 and TRBJ2-2; a weak D match, TRBD1 (6 bases). CDR1 and CDR2 from the germline V gene are SGHAT and FQDESV (reference sequence). Deletions cut 4 bases from V and 5 bases from J, with 20 bases between. The CDR3 sequence is 17 residues long.

The CDR3 is CASSSRQGGEKLFF. In nucleotides, the CDR3 is TGTGCCAGCAGCTCCCGACAGGGAGGGGAAAAACTGTTTTTT. The chain carries TRBV7-9 and TRBJ1-4, with TRBD1 matching over 7 bases. Per germline, CDR1 SEHNR and CDR2 FQNEAQ (reference sequence). J lost 8 bases, V lost 4 bases, and 7 bases had no gene match. CDR3 size: 14 residues.

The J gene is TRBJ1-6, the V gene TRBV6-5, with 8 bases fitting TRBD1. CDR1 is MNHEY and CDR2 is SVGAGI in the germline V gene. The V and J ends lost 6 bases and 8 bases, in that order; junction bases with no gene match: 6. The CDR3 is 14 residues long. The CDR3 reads CASRVQGGDSPLHF. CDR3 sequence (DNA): TGTGCCAGCAGGGTACAGGGGGGAGATTCACCCCTCCACTTT.

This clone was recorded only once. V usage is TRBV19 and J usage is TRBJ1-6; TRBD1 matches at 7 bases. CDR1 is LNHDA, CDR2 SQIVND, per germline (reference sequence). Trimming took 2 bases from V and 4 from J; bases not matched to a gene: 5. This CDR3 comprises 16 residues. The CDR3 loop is CASSIRQGGYNSPLHF. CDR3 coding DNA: TGTGCCAGTAGTATACGGCAGGGGGGATATAATTCACCCCTCCACTTT.

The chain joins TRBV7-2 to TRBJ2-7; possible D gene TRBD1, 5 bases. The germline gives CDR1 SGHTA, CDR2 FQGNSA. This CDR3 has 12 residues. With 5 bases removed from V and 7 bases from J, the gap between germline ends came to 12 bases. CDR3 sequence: CASSKTAREQYV. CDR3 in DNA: TGTGCCAGCAGCAAGACAGCCAGGGAGCAGTACGTC.

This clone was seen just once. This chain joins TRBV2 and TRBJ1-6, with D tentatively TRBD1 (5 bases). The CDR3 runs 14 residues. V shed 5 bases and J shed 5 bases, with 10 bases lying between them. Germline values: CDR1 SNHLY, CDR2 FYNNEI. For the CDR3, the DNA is TGTGCCAGCAGTCTGGGACGGAATAATTCACCCCTCCACTTT. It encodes CASSLGRNNSPLHF.